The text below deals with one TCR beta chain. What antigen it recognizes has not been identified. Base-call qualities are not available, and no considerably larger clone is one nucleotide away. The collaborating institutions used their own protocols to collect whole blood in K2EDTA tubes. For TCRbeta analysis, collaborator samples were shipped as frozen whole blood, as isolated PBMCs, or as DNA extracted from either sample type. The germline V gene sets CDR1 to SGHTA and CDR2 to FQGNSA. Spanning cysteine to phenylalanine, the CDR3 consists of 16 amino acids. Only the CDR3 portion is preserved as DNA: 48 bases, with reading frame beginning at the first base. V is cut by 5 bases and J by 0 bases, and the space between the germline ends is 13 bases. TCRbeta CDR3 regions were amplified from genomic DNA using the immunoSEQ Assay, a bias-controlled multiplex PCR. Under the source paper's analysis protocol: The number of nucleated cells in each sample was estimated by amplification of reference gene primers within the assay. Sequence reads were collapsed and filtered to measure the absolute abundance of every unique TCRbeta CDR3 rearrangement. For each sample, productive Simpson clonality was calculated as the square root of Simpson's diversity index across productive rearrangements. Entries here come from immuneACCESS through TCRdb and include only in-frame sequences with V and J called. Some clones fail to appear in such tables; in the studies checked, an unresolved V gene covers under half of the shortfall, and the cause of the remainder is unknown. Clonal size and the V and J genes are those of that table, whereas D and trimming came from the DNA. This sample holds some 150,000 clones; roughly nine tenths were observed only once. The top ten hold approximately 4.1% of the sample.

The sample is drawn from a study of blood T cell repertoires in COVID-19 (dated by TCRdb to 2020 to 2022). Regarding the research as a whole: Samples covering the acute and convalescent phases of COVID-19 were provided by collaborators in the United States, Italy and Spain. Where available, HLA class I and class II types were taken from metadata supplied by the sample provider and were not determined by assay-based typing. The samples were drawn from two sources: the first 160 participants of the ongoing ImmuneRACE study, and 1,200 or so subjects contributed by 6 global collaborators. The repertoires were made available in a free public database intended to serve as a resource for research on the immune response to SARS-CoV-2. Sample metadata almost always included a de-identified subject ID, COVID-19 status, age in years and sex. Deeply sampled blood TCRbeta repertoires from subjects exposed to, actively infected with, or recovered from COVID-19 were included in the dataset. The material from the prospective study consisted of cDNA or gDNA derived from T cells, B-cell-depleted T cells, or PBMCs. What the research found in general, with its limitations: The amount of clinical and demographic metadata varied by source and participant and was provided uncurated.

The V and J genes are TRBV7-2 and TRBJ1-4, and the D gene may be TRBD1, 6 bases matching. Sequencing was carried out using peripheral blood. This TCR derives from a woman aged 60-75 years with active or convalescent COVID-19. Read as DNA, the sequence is TGTGCCAGCAGCCGGGGGGCGCTAACAACTAATGAAAAACTGTTTTTT. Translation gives CASSRGALTTNEKLFF.